The subject of this entry is one T cell receptor beta chain. The entry originates in a study of blood T cell repertoires in COVID-19. Study-wide background: Samples of COVID-19 (acute and convalescent) were obtained from the United States, Italy and Spain. T cells, B-cell-depleted T cells, or PBMCs provided the cDNA or gDNA that served as material.

J was trimmed by 4 bases and V by 5 bases; bases with no gene match: 7. CDR3 length: 15 amino acids. Per the germline V gene, CDR1 is MDHEN and CDR2 is SYDVKM. In the original processing: The authors estimated nucleated cell counts from reference gene primer amplification. Sequencing was performed with immunoSEQ multiplex PCR; in TCRdb, only in-frame clones are kept and a portion is missing. V and J calls plus clone size are reproduced from that table; the DNA served to infer D and trimming. The top ten hold 16% of the sample, which has 90,000 to 130,000 clones, roughly 82% seen once. The rearrangement joins TRBV28 to TRBJ1-2, with 10 bases identical to TRBD1. Material: peripheral blood. The source of this sequence is a woman aged 60-75 years with acute or convalescent COVID-19. CDR3: CASSTPRDRGYGYTF. The CDR3 nucleotides read TGTGCCAGCAGTACCCCCCGGGACAGGGGCTATGGCTACACCTTC.